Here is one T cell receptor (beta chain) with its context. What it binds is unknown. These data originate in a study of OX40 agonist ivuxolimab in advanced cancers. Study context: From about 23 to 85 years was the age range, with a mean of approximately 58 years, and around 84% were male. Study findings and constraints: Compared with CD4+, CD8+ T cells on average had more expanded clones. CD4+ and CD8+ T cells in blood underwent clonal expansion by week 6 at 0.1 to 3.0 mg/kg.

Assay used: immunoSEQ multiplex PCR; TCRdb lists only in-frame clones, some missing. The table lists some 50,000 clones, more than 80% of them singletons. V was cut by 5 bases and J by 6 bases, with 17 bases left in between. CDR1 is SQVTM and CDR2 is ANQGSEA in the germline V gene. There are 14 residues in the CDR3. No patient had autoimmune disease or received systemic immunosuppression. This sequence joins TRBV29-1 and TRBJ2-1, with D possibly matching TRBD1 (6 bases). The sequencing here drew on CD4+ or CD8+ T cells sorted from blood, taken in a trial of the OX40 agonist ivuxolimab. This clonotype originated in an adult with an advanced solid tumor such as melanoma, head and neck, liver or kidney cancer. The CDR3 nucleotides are TGCAGCGTTTTACCTCCTGGGACAATCAATGAGCAGTTCTTC. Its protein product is CSVLPPGTINEQFF.